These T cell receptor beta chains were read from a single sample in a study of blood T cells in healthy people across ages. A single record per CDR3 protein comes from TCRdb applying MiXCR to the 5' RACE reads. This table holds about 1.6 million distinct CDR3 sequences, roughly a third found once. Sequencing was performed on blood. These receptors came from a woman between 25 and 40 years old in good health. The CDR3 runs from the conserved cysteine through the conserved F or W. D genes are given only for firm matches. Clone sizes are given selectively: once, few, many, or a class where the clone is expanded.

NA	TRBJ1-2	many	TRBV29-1	CSVAQGYGYTF	TGCAGCGTTGCTCAAGGTTATGGCTACACCTTC
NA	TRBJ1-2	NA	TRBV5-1	CASSLGRTADPYGYTF	TGCGCCAGCAGCTTGGGTAGGACAGCTGATCCTTATGGCTACACCTTC
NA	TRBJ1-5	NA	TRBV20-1	CSASPVNSDQPQHF	TGCAGTGCTAGTCCGGTGAATAGCGATCAGCCCCAGCATTTT
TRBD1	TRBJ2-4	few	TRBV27	CASSLYRPGQGAAKNIQYF	TGTGCCAGCAGTCTATATAGACCAGGACAGGGGGCGGCCAAAAACATTCAGTACTTC
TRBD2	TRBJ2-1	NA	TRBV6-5	CASFPLAGGNEQFF	TGTGCCAGCTTTCCTCTAGCGGGAGGGAATGAGCAGTTCTTC
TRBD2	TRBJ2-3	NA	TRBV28	CASSKGLTGTDTQYF	TGTGCCAGCAGTAAGGGACTAACAGGCACAGATACGCAGTATTTT
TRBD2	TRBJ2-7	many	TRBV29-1	CSALLGTSRYEQYF	TGCAGCGCACTTTTAGGGACTAGCCGCTACGAGCAGTACTTC
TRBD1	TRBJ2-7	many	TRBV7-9	CASSLQGAESSYEQYF	TGTGCCAGCAGCTTACAGGGGGCGGAGAGCTCCTACGAGCAGTACTTC
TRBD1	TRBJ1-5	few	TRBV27	CASSLSGQGGGQPQHF	TGTGCCAGCAGTTTATCGGGACAGGGGGGAGGTCAGCCCCAGCATTTT
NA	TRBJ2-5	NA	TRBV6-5	CASSYYGGGETQYF	TGTGCCAGCAGCTACTACGGAGGCGGGGAGACCCAGTACTTC
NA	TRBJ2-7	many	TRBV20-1	CSAGGSGYEQYF	TGCAGTGCCGGGGGTAGCGGCTACGAGCAGTACTTC
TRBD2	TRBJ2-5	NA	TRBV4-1	CASSQALSREGLETQYF	TGCGCCAGCAGCCAAGCCCTCTCGCGGGAGGGACTAGAGACCCAGTACTTC
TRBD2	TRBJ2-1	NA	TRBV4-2	CASSQSASGGAYEQFF	TGTGCCAGCAGCCAATCGGCTAGCGGGGGGGCCTATGAGCAGTTCTTC
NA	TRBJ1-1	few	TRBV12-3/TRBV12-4	CASSSGQKAFF	TGTGCCAGCAGTTCTGGACAGAAAGCTTTCTTT
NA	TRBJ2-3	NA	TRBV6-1	CASSEFHLTDTQYF	TGTGCCAGCAGTGAATTTCACCTCACAGATACGCAGTATTTT
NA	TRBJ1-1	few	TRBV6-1	CAVEAWDTEAFF	TGTGCCGTTGAAGCTTGGGACACTGAAGCTTTCTTT
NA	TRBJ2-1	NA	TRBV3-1	CASSPSWGSYNEQFF	TGTGCCAGCAGCCCGTCGTGGGGCTCCTACAATGAGCAGTTCTTC
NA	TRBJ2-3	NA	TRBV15	CATSFRRIFTDTQYF	TGTGCCACCAGCTTTAGAAGGATCTTCACAGATACGCAGTATTTT
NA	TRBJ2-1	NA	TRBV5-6	CASSLEEGYNEQFF	TGTGCCAGCAGCTTGGAAGAGGGTTACAATGAGCAGTTCTTC
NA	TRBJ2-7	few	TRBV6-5	CASGWQGYEQYF	TGTGCCAGCGGCTGGCAGGGCTACGAGCAGTACTTC